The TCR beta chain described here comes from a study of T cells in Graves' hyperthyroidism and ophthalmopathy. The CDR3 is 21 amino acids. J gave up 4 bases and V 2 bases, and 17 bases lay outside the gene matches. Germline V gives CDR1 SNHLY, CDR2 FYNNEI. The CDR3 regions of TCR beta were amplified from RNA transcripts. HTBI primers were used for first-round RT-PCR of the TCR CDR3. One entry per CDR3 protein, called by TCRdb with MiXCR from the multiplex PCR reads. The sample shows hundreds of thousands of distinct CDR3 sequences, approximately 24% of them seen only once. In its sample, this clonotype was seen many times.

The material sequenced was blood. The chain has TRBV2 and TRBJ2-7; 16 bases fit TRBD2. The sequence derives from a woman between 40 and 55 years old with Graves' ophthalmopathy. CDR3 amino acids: CASSELPGTSGRANWEYEQYF. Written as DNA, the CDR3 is TGTGCCAGCAGTGAACTACCTGGGACTAGCGGGAGGGCCAATTGGGAGTACGAGCAGTACTTC.